The sequence of this T cell receptor (beta chain) was determined in a study of blood T cell repertoires in COVID-19. Germline CDR1 and CDR2: LNHNV and YYDKDF (reference sequence). The CDR3 spans 15 residues. Deletions cut 1 base from V and 4 bases from J, with 12 bases between. Assay used: immunoSEQ multiplex PCR; TCRdb lists only in-frame clones, some missing. The profile covers about 150,000 clones, with around 81% appearing a single time and over 10% taken by the ten largest. Input material: peripheral blood. This receptor was obtained from a man in his 70s who had recovered from COVID-19. The chain employs TRBV15 and TRBJ2-3; no firm D call. This CDR3 reads CATSRADLGADTQYF. CDR3 DNA: TGTGCCACCAGCAGAGCCGACCTTGGAGCAGATACGCAGTATTTT.